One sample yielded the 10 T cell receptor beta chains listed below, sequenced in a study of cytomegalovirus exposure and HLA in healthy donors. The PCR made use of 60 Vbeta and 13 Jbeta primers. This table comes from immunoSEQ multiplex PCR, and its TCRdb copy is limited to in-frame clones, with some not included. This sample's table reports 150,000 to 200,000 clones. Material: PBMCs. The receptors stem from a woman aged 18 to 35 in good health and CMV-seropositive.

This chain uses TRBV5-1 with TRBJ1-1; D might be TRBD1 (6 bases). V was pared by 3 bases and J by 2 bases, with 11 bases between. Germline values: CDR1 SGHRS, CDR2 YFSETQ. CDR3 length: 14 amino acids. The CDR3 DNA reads TGCGCCAGCAGCTCTAGCAGGGGAAACACTGAAGCTTTCTTT. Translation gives CASSSSRGNTEAFF. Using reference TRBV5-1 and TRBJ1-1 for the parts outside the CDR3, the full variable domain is KAGVTQTPRYLIKTRGQQVTLSCSPISGHRSVSWYQQTPGQGLQFLFEYFSETQRNKGNFPGRFSGRQFSNSRSEMNVSTLELGDSALYLCASSSSRGNTEAFFGQGTRLTVV.

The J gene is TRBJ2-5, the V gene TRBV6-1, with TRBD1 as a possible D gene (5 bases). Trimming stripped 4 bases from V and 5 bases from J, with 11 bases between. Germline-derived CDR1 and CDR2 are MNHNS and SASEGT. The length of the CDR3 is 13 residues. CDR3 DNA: TGTGCCAGCAGTGGTCAGGGAAGGGAGACCCAGTACTTC. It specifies CASSGQGRETQYF.

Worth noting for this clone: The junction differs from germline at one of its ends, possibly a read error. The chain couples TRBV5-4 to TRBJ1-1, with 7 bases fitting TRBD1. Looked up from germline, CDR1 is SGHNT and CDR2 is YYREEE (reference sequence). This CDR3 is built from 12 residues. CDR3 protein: CASSLGTGPFYF. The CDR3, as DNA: TGTGCCAGCAGCTTGGGGACAGGCCCTTTCTATTTT.

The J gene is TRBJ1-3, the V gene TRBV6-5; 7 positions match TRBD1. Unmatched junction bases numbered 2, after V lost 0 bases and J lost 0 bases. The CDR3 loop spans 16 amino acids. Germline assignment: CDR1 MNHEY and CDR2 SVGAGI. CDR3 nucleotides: TGTGCCAGCAGTTACTCGGCAGGGGGCTCTGGAAACACCATATATTTT. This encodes CASSYSAGGSGNTIYF.

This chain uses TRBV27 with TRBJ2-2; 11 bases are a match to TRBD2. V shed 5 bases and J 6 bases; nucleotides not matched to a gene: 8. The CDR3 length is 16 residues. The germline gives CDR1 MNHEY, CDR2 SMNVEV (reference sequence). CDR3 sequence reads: CASSTLAGGLAGELFF. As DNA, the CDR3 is TGTGCCAGCAGTACTCTAGCGGGAGGACTCGCCGGGGAGCTGTTTTTT.

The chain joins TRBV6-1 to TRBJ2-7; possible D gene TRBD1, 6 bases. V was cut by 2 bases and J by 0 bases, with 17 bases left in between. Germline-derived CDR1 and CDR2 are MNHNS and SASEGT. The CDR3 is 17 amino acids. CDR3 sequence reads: CASSERVGGTPSYEQYF. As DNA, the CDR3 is TGTGCCAGCAGTGAAAGAGTTGGGGGCACGCCCTCCTACGAGCAGTACTTC.

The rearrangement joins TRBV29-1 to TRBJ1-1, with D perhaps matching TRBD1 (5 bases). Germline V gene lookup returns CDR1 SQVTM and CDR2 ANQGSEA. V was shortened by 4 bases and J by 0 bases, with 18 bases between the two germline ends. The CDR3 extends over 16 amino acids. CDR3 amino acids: CSVGGGIGIMNTEAFF. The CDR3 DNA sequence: TGCAGCGTTGGTGGGGGGATCGGTATCATGAACACTGAAGCTTTCTTT. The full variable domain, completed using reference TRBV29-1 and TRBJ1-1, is SAVISQKPSRDICQRGTSLTIQCQVDSQVTMMFWYRQQPGQSLTLIATANQGSEATYESGFVIDKFPISRPNLTFSTLTVSNMSPEDSSIYLCSVGGGIGIMNTEAFFGQGTRLTVV.

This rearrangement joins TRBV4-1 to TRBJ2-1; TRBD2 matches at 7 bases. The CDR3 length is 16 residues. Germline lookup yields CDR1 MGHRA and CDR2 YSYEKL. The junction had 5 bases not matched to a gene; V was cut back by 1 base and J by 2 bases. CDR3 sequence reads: CASSQASLAAYNEQFF. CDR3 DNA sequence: TGCGCCAGCAGCCAAGCCAGCCTAGCGGCCTACAATGAGCAGTTCTTC.

The CDR3 coding sequence is TGTGCCAGCAGCGTAGCCAGCGGAGCCACAGATACGCAGTATTTT. It encodes CASSVASGATDTQYF. The chain uses TRBV9 and TRBJ2-3; a possible D gene is TRBD2 (5 bases). The CDR3 has 15 amino acids. The V and J ends lost 0 bases and 2 bases respectively, with 10 bases between them. The germline CDR1 and CDR2 sequences are SGDLS and YYNGEE.

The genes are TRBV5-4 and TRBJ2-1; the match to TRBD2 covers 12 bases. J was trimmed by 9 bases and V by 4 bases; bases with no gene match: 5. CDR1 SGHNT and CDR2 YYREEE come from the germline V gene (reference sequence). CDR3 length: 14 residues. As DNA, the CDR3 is TGTGCCAGCAGCACTCCGGGACTAGCGGGTGAGCAGTTCTTC. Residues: CASSTPGLAGEQFF. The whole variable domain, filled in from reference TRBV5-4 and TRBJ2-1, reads ETGVTQSPTHLIKTRGQQVTLRCSSQSGHNTVSWYQQALGQGPQFIFQYYREEENGRGNFPPRFSGLQFPNYSSELNVNALELDDSALYLCASSTPGLAGEQFFGPGTRLTVL.